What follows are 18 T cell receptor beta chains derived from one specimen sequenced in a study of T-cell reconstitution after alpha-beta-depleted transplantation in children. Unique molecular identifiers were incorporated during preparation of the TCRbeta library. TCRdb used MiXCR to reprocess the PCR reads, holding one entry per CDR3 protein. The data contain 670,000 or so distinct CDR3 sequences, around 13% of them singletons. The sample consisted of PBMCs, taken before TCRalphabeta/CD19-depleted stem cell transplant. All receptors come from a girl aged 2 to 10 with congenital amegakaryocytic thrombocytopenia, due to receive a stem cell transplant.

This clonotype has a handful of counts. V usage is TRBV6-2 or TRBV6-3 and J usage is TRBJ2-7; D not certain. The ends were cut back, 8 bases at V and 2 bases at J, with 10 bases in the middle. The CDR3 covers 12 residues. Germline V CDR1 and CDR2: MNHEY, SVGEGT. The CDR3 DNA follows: TGTGCCAGCTCCGGGCCAACCTACGAGCAGTACTTC. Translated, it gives CASSGPTYEQYF.

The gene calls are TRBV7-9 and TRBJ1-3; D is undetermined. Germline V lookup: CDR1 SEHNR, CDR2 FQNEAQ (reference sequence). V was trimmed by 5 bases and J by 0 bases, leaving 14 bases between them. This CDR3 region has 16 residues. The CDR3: CASSEPRRNSGNTIYF. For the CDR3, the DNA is TGTGCCAGCAGCGAACCACGCCGTAACTCTGGAAACACCATATATTTT.

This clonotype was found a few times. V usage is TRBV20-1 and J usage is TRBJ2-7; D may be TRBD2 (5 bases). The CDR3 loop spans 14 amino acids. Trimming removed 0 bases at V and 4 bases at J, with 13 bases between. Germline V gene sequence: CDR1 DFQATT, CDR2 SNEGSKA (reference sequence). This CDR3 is CSARDRGSEYEQYF. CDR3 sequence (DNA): TGCAGTGCTAGAGATCGAGGGTCTGAATACGAGCAGTACTTC.

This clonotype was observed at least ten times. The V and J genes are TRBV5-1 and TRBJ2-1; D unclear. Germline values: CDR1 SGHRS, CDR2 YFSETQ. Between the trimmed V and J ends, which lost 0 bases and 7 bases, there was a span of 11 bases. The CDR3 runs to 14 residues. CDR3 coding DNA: TGCGCCAGCAGCTTGGTAAGCTCGAGAAATGAGCAGTTCTTC. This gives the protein CASSLVSSRNEQFF. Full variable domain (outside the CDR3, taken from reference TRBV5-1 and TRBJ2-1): KAGVTQTPRYLIKTRGQQVTLSCSPISGHRSVSWYQQTPGQGLQFLFEYFSETQRNKGNFPGRFSGRQFSNSRSEMNVSTLELGDSALYLCASSLVSSRNEQFFGPGTRLTVL.

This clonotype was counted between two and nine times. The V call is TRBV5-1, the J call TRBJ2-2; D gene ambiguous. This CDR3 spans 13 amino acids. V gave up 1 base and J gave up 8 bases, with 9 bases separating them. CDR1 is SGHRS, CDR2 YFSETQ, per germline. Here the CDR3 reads CASSLSPRGELFF. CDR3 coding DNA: TGCGCCAGCAGCTTGAGCCCACGAGGGGAGCTGTTTTTT.

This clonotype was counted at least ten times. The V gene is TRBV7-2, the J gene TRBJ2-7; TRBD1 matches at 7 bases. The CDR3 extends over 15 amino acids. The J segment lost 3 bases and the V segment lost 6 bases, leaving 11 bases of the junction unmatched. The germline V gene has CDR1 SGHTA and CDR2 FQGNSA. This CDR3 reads CASSLTRDSVYEQYF. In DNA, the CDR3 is TGTGCCAGCAGTTTAACCCGGGACAGTGTCTACGAGCAGTACTTC.

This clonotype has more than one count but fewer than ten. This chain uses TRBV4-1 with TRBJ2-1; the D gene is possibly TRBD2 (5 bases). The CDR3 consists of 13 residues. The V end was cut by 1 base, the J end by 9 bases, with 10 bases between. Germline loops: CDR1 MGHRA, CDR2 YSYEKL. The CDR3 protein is CASSQVIGLEQFF. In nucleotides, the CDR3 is TGCGCCAGCAGCCAAGTGATTGGACTTGAGCAGTTCTTC.

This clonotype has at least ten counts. The CDR3 loop is CASSLAPSGGSADTQYF. In DNA form, the CDR3 reads TGTGCCAGCAGCTTAGCGCCTAGCGGAGGCTCGGCAGATACGCAGTATTTT. This chain links TRBV7-6 with TRBJ2-3, with 7 bases that match TRBD2. CDR1 is SGHVS, CDR2 FNYEAQ, per germline. CDR3 length: 17 amino acids. V was pared by 0 bases and J by 4 bases, with 10 bases of the junction left unmatched.

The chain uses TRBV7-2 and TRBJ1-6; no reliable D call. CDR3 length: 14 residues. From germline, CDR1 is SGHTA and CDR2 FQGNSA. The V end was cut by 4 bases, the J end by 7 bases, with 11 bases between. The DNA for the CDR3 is TGTGCCAGCAGCTACCTAACGGGGAATTCACCCCTCCACTTT. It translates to CASSYLTGNSPLHF.

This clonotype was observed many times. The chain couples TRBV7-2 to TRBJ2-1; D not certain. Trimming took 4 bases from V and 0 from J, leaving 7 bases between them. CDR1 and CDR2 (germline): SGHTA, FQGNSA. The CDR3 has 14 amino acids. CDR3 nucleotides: TGTGCCAGCAGCTCGTTCTACTCCTACAATGAGCAGTTCTTC. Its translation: CASSSFYSYNEQFF.

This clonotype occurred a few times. The CDR3 loop is CATSRDLGGFFRETQYF. The DNA of the CDR3 is TGTGCCACCAGCAGAGATTTAGGAGGGTTTTTCAGAGAGACCCAGTACTTC. The chain has TRBV15 and TRBJ2-5, with D possibly TRBD2 on 6 matching bases. Deletions cut 0 bases from V and 4 bases from J, with 18 bases between. Germline V CDR1 and CDR2: LNHNV, YYDKDF (reference sequence). The length of the CDR3 is 17 residues. The whole variable domain, filled in from reference TRBV15 and TRBJ2-5, reads DAMVIQNPRYQVTQFGKPVTLSCSQTLNHNVMYWYQQKSSQAPKLLFHYYDKDFNNEADTPDNFQSRRPNTSFCFLDIRSPGLGDTAMYLCATSRDLGGFFRETQYFGPGTRLLVL.

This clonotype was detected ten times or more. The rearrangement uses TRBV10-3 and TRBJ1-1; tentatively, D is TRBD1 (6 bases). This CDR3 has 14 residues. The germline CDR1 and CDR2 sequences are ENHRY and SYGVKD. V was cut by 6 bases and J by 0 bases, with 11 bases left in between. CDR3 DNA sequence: TGTGCCATCAGAAACAGGGTCATGAACACTGAAGCTTTCTTT. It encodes CAIRNRVMNTEAFF.

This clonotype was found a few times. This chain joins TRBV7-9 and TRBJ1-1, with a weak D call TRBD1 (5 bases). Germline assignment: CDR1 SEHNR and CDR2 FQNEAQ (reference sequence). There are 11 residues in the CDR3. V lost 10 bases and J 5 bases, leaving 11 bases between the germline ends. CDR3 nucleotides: TGTGCCACCTGGGGGGGGACTGAAGCTTTCTTT. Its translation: CATWGGTEAFF.

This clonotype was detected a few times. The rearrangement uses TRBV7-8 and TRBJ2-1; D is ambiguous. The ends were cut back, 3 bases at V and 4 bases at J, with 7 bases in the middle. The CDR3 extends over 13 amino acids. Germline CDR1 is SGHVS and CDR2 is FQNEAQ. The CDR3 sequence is CASSFRQYNEQFF. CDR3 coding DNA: TGTGCCAGCAGCTTCCGGCAGTACAATGAGCAGTTCTTC.

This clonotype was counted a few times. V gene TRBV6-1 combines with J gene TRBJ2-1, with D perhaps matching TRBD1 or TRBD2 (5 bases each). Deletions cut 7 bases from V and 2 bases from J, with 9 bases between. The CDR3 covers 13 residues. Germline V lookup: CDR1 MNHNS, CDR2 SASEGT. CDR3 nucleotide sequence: TGTGCCAGCACTCGGGACCCCTACAATGAGCAGTTCTTC. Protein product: CASTRDPYNEQFF.

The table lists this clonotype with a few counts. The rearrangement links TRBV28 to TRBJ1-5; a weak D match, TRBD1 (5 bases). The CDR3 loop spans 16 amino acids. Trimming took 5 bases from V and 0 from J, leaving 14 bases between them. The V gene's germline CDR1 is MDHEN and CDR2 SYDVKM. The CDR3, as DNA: TGTGCCAGCAGTAAAACCGGGGCCCTTAGCAATCAGCCCCAGCATTTT. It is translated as CASSKTGALSNQPQHF.

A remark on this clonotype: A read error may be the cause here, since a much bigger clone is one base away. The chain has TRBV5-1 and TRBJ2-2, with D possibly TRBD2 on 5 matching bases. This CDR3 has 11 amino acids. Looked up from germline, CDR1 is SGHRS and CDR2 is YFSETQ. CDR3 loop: CASSLEWEPFF. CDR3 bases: TGCGCCAGCAGCTTGGAGTGGGAGCCGTTTTTT.

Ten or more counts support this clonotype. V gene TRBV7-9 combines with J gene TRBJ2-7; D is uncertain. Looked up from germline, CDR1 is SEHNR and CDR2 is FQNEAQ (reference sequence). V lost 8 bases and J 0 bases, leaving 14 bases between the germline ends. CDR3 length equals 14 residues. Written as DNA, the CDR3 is TGTGCCAGCCTCGACGGTAGTTTCTCCTACGAGCAGTACTTC. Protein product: CASLDGSFSYEQYF.